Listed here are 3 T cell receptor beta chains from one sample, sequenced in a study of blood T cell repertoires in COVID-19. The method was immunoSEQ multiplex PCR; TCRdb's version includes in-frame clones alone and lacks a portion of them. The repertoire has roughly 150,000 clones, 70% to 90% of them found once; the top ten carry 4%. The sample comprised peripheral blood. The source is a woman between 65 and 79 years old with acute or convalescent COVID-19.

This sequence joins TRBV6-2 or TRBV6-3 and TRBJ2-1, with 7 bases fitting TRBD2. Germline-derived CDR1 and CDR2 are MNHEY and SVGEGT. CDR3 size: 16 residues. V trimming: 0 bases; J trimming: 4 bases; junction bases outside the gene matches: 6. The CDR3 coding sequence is TGTGCCAGCAGTTACTCGTGGCTAGCGGCTTACAATGAGCAGTTCTTC. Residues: CASSYSWLAAYNEQFF.

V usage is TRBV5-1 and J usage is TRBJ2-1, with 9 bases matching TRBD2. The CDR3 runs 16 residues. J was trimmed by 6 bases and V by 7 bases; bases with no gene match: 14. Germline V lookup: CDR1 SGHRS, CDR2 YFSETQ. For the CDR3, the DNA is TGCGCCAGCGGCGAACTTAGCGGGGGCTCTGGCAATGAGCAGTTCTTC. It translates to CASGELSGGSGNEQFF. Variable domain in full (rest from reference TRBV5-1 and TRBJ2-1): KAGVTQTPRYLIKTRGQQVTLSCSPISGHRSVSWYQQTPGQGLQFLFEYFSETQRNKGNFPGRFSGRQFSNSRSEMNVSTLELGDSALYLCASGELSGGSGNEQFFGPGTRLTVL.

The CDR3 loop reads CSVEVYGSYNEQFF. DNA of the CDR3: TGCAGCGTTGAGGTATACGGCTCCTACAATGAGCAGTTCTTC. The rearrangement links TRBV29-1 to TRBJ2-1; D uncertain. This CDR3 comprises 14 residues. V gave up 3 bases and J gave up 0 bases, with 9 bases separating them. Germline values: CDR1 SQVTM, CDR2 ANQGSEA.